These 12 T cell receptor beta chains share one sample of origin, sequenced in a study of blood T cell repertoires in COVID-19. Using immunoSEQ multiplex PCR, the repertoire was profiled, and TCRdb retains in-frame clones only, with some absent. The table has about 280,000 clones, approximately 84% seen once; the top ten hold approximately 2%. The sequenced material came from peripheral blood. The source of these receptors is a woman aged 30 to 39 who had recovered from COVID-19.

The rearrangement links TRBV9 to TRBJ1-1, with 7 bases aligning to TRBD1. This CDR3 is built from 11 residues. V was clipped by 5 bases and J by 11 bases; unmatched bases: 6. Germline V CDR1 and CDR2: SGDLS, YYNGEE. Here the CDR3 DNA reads TGTGCCAGCAGGGGTGACAGGGAGGCTTTCTTT. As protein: CASRGDREAFF.

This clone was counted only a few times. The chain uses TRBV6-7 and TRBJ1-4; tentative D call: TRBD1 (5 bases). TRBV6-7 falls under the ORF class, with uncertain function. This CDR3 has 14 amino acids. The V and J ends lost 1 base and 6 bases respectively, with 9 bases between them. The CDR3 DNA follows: TGTGCCAGCAGTTACTGTCAGGGTGATGAAAAACTGTTTTTT. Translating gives CASSYCQGDEKLFF.

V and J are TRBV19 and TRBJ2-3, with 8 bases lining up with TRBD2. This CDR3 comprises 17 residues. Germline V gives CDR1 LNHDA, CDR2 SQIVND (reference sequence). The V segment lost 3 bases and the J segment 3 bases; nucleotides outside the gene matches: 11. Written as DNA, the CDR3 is TGTGCCAGTAGTATCTTGTCTTTAGCGGGACCGACAGATACGCAGTATTTT. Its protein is CASSILSLAGPTDTQYF. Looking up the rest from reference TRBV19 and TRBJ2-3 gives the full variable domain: DGGITQSPKYLFRKEGQNVTLSCEQNLNHDAMYWYRQDPGQGLRLIYYSQIVNDFQKGDIAEGYSVSREKKESFPLTVTSAQKNPTAFYLCASSILSLAGPTDTQYFGPGTRLTVL.

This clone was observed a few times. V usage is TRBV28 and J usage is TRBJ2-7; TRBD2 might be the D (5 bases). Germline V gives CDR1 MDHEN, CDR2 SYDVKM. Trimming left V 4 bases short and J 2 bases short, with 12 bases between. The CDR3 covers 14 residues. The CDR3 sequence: CASSSERKAYEQYF. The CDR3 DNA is TGTGCCAGCAGTTCTGAGCGGAAGGCCTACGAGCAGTACTTC.

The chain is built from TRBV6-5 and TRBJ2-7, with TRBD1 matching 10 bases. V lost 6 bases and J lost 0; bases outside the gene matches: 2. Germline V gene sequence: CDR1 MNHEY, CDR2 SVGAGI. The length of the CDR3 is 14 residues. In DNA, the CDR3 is TGTGCCAGCAGCGACAGGGGGCACTCCTACGAGCAGTACTTC. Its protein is CASSDRGHSYEQYF.

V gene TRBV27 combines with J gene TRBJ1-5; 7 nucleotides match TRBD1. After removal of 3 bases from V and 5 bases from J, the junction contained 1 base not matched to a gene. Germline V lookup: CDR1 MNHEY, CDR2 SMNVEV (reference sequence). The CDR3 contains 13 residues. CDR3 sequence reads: CASSFQGDQPQHF. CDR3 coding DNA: TGTGCCAGCAGTTTTCAGGGGGATCAGCCCCAGCATTTT.

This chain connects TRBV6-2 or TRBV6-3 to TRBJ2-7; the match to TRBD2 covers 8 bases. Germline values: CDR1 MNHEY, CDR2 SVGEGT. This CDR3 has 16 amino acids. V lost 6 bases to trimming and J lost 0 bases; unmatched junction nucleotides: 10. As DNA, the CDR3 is TGTGCCAGCAGCTCGACGGCGCGGGGGGACTCCTACGAGCAGTACTTC. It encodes CASSSTARGDSYEQYF.

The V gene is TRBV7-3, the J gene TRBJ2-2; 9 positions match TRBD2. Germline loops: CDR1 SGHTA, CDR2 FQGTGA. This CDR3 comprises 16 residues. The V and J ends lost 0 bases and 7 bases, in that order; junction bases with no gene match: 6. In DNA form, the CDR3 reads TGTGCCAGCAGCTTAACCCTAGCGGGAAGTGGCGGGGAGCTGTTTTTT. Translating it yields CASSLTLAGSGGELFF.

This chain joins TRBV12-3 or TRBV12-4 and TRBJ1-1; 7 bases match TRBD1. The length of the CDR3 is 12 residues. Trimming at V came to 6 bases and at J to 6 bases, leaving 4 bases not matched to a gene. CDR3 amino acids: CASRPGGAEAFF. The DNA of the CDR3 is TGTGCCAGCAGGCCAGGGGGAGCTGAAGCTTTCTTT.

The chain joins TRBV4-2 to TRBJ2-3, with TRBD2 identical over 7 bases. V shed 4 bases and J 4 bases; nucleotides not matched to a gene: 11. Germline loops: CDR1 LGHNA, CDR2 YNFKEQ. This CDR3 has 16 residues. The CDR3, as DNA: TGTGCCAGCAGCCCGCCCGGCGGGAGAGCCCCAGATACGCAGTATTTT. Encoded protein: CASSPPGGRAPDTQYF.

DNA of the CDR3: TGTGCCAGCACCCCACCGGAATCAGGGGAGCAGTACTTC. It is translated as CASTPPESGEQYF. J is TRBJ2-7 and V is TRBV27; D perhaps matches TRBD1 (5 bases). Germline V gives CDR1 MNHEY, CDR2 SMNVEV (reference sequence). Trimming pared 7 bases from V and 7 bases from J, leaving 17 bases between. The CDR3 contains 13 residues.

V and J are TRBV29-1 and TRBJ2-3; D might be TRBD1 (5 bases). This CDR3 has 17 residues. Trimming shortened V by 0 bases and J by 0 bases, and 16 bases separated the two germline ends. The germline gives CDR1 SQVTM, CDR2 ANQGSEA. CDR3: CSVEDLIGHLSTDTQYF. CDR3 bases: TGCAGCGTTGAAGATTTAATCGGACACCTTAGCACAGATACGCAGTATTTT.